This T cell receptor beta chain derives from a study of early T cells in non-severe SARS-CoV-2 infection. Overall study: RNA in bulk from unsorted whole blood was sequenced, and chains were unpaired.

Study-wide results and caveats: Matching results from VDJdb favored anti-spike CD8 responses, leaving private and CD4 specificities undetected.

This clonotype is medium-sized within its sample. The antigen remains unidentified. The CDR3 is 16 amino acids. Individually, cDNA molecules had unique molecular identifiers attached to them. TCRdb reprocessed the 5' RACE reads with MiXCR, giving one entry per CDR3 protein. This table has about 49,000 distinct CDR3 sequences, roughly 12% appearing once. The specimen comprised whole blood, sampled at baseline. This clonotype was sampled from an adult who was a healthcare worker with PCR-confirmed SARS-CoV-2 infection or an uninfected control (not recorded which). The chain joins TRBV21-1 to TRBJ2-1; TRBD2 reflects the table's D call only, with no check against the DNA. TRBV21-1 is a pseudogene locus. The CDR3 region has the DNA TGTGCCAGCAGCAATGGCGGGGACTGTTCTTTAAATGAGCAGTTCTTC. It is translated as CASSNGGDCSLNEQFF.